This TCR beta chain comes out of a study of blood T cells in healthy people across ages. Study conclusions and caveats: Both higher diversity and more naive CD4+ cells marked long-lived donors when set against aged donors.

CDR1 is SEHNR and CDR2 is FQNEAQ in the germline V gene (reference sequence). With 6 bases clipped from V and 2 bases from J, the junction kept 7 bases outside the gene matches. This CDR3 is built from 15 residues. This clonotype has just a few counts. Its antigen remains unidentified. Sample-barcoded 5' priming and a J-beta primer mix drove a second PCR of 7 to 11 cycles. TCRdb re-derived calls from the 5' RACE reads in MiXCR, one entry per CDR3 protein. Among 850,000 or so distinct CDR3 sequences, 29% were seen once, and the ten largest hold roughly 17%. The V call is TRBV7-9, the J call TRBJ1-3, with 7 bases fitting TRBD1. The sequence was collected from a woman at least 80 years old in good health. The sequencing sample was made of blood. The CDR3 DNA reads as TGTGCCAGCAGTCCCATGACAGGGACTGGAAACACCATATATTTT. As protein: CASSPMTGTGNTIYF.